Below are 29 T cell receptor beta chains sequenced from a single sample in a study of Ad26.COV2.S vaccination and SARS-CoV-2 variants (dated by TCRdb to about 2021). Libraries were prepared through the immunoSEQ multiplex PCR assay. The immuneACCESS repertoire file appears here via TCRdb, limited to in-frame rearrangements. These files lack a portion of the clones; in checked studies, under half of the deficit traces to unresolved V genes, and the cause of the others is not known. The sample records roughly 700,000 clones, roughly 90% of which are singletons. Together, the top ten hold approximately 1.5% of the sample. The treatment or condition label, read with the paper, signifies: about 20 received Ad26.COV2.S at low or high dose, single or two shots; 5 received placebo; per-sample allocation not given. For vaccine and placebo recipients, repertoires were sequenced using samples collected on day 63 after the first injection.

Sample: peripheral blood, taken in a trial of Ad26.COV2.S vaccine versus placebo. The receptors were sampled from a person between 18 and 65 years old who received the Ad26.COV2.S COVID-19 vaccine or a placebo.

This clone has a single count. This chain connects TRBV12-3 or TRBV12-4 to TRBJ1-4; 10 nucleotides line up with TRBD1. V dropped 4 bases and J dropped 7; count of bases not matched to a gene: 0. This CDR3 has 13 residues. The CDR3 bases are TGTGCCAGCAGTTGGGACAGGGGTGAAAAACTGTTTTTT. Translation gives CASSWDRGEKLFF.

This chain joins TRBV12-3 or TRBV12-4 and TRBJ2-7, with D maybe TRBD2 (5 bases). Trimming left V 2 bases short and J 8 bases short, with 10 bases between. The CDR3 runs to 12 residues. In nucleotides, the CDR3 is TGTGCCAGCAGTTTAACTCCGGGGAAGCAGTACTTC. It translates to CASSLTPGKQYF.

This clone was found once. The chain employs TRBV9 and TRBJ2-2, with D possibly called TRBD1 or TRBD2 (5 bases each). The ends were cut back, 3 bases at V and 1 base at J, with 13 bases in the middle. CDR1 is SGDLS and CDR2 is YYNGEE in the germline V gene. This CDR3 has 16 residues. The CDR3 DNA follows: TGTGCCAGCAGCGCCCGAGGGGTCCAGAACACCGGGGAGCTGTTTTTT. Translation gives CASSARGVQNTGELFF.

CDR3 sequence reads: CSVDTGGREKLFF. The DNA of the CDR3 is TGCAGCGTTGATACAGGGGGACGAGAAAAACTGTTTTTT. The V and J genes are TRBV29-1 and TRBJ1-4; 8 nucleotides line up with TRBD1. The CDR3 runs 13 residues. Germline V gene sequence: CDR1 SQVTM, CDR2 ANQGSEA. The V segment lost 3 bases and the J segment 8 bases; nucleotides outside the gene matches: 5.

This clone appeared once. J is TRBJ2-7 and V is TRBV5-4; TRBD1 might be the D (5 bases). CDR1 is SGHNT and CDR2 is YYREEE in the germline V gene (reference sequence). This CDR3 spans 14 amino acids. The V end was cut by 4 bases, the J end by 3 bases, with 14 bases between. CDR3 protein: CASSTDRIGYEQYF. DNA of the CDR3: TGTGCCAGCAGCACCGACAGAATTGGCTACGAGCAGTACTTC. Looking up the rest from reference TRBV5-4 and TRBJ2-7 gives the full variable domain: ETGVTQSPTHLIKTRGQQVTLRCSSQSGHNTVSWYQQALGQGPQFIFQYYREEENGRGNFPPRFSGLQFPNYSSELNVNALELDDSALYLCASSTDRIGYEQYFGPGTRLTVT.

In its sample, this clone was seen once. CDR3 in DNA: TGTGCTAGTGGGCCGACAGGGGATGGTTCACCCCTCCACTTT. It yields the protein CASGPTGDGSPLHF. The J gene is TRBJ1-6, the V gene TRBV12-5; 8 bases align to TRBD1. The germline V gene encodes CDR1 LGHNT and CDR2 FRNRAP. CDR3 size: 14 residues. Trimming took 6 bases from V and 9 from J; bases not matched to a gene: 7.

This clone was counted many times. CDR3 DNA: TGTGCCAGCGGTTGGCAGGAGACAAATTCACCCCTCCACTTT. This translates into CASGWQETNSPLHF. The V and J genes are TRBV6-5 and TRBJ1-6; D unclear. The CDR3 runs to 14 residues. Deletions cut 8 bases from V and 7 bases from J, with 15 bases between. CDR1 and CDR2 from the germline V gene are MNHEY and SVGAGI.

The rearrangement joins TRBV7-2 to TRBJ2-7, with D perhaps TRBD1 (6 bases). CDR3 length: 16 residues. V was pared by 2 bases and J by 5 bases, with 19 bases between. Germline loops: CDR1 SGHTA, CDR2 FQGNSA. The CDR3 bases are TGTGCCAGCAGCTTAAGGAGTGGGACACCAGCCCACGAGCAGTACTTC. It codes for CASSLRSGTPAHEQYF.

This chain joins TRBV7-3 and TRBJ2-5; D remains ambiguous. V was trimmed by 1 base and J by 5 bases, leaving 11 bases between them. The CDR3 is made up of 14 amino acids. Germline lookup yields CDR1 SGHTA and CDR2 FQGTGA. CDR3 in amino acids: CASSLNGRLETQYF. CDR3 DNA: TGTGCCAGCAGCTTAAACGGTAGATTGGAGACCCAGTACTTC.

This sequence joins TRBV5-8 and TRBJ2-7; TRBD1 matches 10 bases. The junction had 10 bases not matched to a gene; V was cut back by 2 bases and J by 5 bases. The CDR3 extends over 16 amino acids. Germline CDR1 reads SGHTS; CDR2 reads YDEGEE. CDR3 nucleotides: TGTGCCAGCAGCTTTACGTGGGACAGGGGAGCGGACGAGCAGTACTTC. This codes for CASSFTWDRGADEQYF.

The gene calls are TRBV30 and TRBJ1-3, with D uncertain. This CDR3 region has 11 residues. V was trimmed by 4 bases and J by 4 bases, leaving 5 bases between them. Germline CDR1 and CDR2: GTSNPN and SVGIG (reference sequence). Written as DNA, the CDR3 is TGTGCCTGGATTCGAGGAAACACCATATATTTT. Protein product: CAWIRGNTIYF.

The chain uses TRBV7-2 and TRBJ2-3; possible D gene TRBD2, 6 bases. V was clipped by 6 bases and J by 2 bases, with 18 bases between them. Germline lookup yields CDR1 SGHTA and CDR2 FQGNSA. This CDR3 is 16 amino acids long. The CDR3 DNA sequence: TGTGCCAGCAGGCCTCGGGCTAGCGCGCCCACAGATACGCAGTATTTT. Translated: CASRPRASAPTDTQYF.

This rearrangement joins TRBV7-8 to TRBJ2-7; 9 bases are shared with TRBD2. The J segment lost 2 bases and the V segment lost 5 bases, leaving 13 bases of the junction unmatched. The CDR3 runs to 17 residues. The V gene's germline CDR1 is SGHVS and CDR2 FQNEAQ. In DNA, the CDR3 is TGTGCCAGCAGCCCCTACCGGGCGGGAGGGGCCGCCTACGAGCAGTACTTC. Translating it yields CASSPYRAGGAAYEQYF.

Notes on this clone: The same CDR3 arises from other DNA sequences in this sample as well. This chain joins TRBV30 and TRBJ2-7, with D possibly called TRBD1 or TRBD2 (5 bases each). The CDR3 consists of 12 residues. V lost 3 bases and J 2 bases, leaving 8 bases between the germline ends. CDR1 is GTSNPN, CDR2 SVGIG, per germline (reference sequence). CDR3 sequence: CAWSQGPYEQYF. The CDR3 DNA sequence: TGTGCCTGGAGCCAGGGACCCTACGAGCAGTACTTC.

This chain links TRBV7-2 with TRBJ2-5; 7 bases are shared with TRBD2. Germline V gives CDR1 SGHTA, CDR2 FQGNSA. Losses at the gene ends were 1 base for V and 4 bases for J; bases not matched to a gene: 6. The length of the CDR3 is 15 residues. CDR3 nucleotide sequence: TGTGCCAGCAGCTTAGGTAGCGGGCGGGTAGAGACCCAGTACTTC. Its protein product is CASSLGSGRVETQYF.

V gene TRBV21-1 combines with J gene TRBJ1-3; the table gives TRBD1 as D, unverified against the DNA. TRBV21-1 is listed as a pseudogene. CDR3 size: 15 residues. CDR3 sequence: CASSRDTNSGNTIYF. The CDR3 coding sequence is TGTGCCAGCAGCAGGGACACCAACTCTGGAAACACCATATATTTT.

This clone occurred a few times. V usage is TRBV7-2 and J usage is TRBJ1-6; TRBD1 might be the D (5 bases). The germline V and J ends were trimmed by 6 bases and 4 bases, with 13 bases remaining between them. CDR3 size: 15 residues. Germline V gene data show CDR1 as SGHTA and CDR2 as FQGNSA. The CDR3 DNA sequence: TGTGCCAGCAGTCCCTCGGGGGGGTATAATTCACCCCTCCACTTT. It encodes CASSPSGGYNSPLHF. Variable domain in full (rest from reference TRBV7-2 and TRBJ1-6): GAGVSQSPSNKVTEKGKDVELRCDPISGHTALYWYRQSLGQGLEFLIYFQGNSAPDKSGLPSDRFSAERTGGSVSTLTIQRTQQEDSAVYLCASSPSGGYNSPLHFGNGTRLTVT.

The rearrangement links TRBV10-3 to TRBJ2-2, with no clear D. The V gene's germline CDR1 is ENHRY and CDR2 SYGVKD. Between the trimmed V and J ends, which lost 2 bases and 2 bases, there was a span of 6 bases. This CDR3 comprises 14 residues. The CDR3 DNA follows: TGTGCCATCAGTGAGCTTAGAAACACCGGGGAGCTGTTTTTT. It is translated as CAISELRNTGELFF.

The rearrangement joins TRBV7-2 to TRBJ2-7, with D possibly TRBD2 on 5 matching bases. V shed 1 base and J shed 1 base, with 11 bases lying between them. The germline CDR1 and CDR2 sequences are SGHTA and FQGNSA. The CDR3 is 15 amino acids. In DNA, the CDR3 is TGTGCCAGCAGCTTAGAAGCGGCCAGGTCCTACGAGCAGTACTTC. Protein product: CASSLEAARSYEQYF.

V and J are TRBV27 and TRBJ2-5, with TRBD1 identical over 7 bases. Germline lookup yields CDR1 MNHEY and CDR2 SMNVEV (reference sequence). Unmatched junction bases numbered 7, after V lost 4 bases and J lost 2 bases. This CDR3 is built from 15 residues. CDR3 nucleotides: TGTGCCAGCAGTTCCGACAGGGATGGGCAAGAGACCCAGTACTTC. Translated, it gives CASSSDRDGQETQYF.

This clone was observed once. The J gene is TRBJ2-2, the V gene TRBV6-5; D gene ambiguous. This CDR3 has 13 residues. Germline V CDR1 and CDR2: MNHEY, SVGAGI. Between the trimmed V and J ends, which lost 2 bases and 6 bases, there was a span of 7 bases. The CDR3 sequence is CASSYHSSGELFF. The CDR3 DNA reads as TGTGCCAGCAGTTACCACAGTTCCGGGGAGCTGTTTTTT.

The CDR3 here is CASIIEGSYGYTF. The CDR3 bases are TGTGCCAGCATAATCGAGGGAAGCTATGGCTACACCTTC. The chain carries TRBV6-5 and TRBJ1-2; D gene unclear. The V gene's germline CDR1 is MNHEY and CDR2 SVGAGI. The CDR3 consists of 13 residues. The V end lost 7 bases, the J end lost 4 bases, and 13 bases lay between the germline ends.

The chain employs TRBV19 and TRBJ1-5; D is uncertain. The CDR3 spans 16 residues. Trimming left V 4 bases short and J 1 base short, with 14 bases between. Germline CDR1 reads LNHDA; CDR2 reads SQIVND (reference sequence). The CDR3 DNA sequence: TGTGCCAGTAGTACTCATAGGTTGGGGAGCAATCAGCCCCAGCATTTT. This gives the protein CASSTHRLGSNQPQHF.

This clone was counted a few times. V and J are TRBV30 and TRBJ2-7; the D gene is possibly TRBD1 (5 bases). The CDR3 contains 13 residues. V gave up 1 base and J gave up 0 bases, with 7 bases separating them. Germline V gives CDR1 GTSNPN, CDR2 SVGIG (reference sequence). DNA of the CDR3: TGTGCCTGGAGTGCTACAGGCTCCTACGAGCAGTACTTC. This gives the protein CAWSATGSYEQYF.

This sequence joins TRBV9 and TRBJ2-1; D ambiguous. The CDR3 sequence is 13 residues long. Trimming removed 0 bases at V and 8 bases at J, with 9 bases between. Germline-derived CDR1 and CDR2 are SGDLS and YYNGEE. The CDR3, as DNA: TGTGCCAGCAGCGTAGGTACCTCCTATGAGCAGTTCTTC. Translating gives CASSVGTSYEQFF.

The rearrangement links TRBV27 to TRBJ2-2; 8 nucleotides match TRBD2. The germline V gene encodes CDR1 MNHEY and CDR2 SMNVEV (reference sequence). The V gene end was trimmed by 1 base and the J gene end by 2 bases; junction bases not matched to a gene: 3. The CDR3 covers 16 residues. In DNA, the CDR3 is TGTGCCAGCAGTTTATTAGGGACTAGAAACACCGGGGAGCTGTTTTTT. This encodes CASSLLGTRNTGELFF.

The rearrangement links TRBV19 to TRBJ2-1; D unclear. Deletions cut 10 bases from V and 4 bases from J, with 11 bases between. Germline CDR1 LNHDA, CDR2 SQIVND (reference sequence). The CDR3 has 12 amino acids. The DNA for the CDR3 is TGTGCCACCAGTGCGGCTTACAATGAGCAGTTCTTC. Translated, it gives CATSAAYNEQFF. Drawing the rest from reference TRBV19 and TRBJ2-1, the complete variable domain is DGGITQSPKYLFRKEGQNVTLSCEQNLNHDAMYWYRQDPGQGLRLIYYSQIVNDFQKGDIAEGYSVSREKKESFPLTVTSAQKNPTAFYLCATSAAYNEQFFGPGTRLTVL.

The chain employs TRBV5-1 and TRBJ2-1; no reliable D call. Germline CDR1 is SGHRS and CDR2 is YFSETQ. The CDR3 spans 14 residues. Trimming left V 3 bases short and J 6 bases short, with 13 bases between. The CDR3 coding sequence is TGCGCCAGCAGCTACCAATTTCGGATCAATGAGCAGTTCTTC. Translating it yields CASSYQFRINEQFF.

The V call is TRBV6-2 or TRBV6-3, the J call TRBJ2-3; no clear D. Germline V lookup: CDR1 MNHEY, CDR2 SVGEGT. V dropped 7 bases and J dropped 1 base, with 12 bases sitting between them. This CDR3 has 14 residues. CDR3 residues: CASTPDGGTDTQYF. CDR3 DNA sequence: TGTGCCAGCACCCCGGACGGCGGCACAGATACGCAGTATTTT.